This T cell receptor (beta chain) was sequenced for a study of blood T cell repertoires in COVID-19. Some clones are missing from TCRdb's copy, which holds only in-frame ones; the method was immunoSEQ multiplex PCR. In the table there are 150,000 to 200,000 clones, around 83% of which are singletons. Germline-derived CDR1 and CDR2 are SGHRS and YFSETQ. The ends were cut back, 5 bases at V and 4 bases at J, with 16 bases in the middle. The CDR3 has 15 residues. Sequencing was performed on peripheral blood. The origin of this receptor is a woman in her fifties or sixties with acute or convalescent COVID-19. The V and J genes are TRBV5-1 and TRBJ1-5, with no clear D. CDR3 nucleotide sequence: TGCGCCAGCAGTTATGACGGCGGCAATAATCAGCCCCAGCATTTT. Translating gives CASSYDGGNNQPQHF.